This T cell receptor beta chain was sequenced during a study of shared clonotypes between healthy human individuals. Study conclusions and caveats: Donors were few, which limited the genetic and exposure-history diversity represented.

A note on this clone: Its target is unknown.

Samples underwent the assay at deep level. Every subset's genomic DNA went evenly onto several immunoSEQ plates. TCRdb's copy holds only in-frame clones and misses some; the assay was immunoSEQ multiplex PCR. The table lists around 2.5 million clones, roughly 93% of them singletons. The CDR3 is 19 residues long. Germline lookup yields CDR1 MDHEN and CDR2 SYDVKM. The ends lost 4 bases at V and 3 bases at J; junction bases unmatched: 17. The receptor comes from a man between 18 and 29 years old in good health. Some clones in this sample may be carry-over from other donors' samples. Specimen: naive CD4+ T cells from PBMCs. The subset was: CD45RA+ positively selected. The rearrangement uses TRBV28 and TRBJ2-5, with TRBD2 identical over 10 bases. This CDR3 is CASSSGKAGGPTSKETQYF. CDR3 bases: TGTGCCAGCAGTTCCGGGAAAGCGGGAGGGCCGACTAGTAAAGAGACCCAGTACTTC.